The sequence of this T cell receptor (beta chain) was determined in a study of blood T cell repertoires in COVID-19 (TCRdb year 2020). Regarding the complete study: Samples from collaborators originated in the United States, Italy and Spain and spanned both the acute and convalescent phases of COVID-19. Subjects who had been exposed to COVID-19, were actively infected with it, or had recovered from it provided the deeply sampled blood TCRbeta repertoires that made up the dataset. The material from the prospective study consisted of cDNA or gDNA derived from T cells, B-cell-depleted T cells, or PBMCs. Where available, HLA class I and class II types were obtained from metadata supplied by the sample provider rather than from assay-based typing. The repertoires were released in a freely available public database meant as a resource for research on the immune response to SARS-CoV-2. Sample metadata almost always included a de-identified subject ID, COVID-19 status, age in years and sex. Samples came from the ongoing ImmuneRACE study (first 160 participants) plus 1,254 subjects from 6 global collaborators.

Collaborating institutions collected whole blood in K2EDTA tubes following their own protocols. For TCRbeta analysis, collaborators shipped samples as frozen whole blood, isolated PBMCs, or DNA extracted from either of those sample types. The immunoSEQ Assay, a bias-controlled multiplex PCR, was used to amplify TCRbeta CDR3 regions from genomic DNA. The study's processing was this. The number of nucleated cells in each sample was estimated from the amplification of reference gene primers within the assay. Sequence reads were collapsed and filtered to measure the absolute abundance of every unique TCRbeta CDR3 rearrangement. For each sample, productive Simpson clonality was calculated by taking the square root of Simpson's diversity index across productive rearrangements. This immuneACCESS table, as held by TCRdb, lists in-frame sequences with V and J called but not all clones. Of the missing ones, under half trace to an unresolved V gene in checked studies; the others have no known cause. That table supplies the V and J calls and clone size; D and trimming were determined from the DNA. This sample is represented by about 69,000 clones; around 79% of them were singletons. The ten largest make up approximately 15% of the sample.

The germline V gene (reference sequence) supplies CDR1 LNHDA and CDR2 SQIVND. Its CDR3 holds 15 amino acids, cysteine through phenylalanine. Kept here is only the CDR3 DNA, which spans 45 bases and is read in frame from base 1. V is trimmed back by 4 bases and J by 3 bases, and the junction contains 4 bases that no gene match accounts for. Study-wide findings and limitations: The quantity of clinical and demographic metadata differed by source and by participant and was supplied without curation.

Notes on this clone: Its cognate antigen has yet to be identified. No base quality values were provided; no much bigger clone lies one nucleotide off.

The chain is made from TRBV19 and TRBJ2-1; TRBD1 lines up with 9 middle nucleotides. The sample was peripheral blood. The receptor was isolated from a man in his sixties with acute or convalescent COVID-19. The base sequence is TGTGCCAGTAGTAGGTGGACAGGGGACTACAATGAGCAGTTCTTC. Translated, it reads CASSRWTGDYNEQFF.